A single sample is the source of the 18 T cell receptor beta chains below, sequenced in a study of tumor and adjacent non-tumor tissue in lung cancer. RNA was extracted from bulk tissue without any cell sorting. This non-tumor lung sample came from over 3 cm beyond the tumor edge. Three rounds of nested PCR, following a modified ARM-PCR protocol, produced the TCRbeta library. TCRdb reanalysed the multiplex PCR reads using MiXCR and keeps one entry per CDR3 protein. The sample holds over 100,000 distinct CDR3 sequences; around 57% are singletons and the top ten take 15% to 20%. Sequences were obtained from distant non-tumor lung tissue. These receptor sequences come from a man between 60 and 75 years old with non-small cell lung cancer.

Notes on this clonotype: Compared with germline, one end of the junction differs, possibly owing to a read error. The chain is built from TRBV12-3 or TRBV12-4 and TRBJ1-2, with D unclear. This CDR3 has 12 residues. The CDR3 DNA sequence: TGCGCCAGCAGTTCGTGGACCTATGGCTACACCTTC. Translation: CASSSWTYGYTF.

The chain has TRBV11-2 and TRBJ2-2, with D tentatively TRBD1 or TRBD2 (6 bases each). CDR1 is SGHAT, CDR2 FQNNGV, per germline. Trimming removed 1 base at V and 13 bases at J, with 19 bases between. This CDR3 region has 15 residues. The CDR3 loop reads CASSLGAGGTWVLFF. The CDR3 DNA sequence: TGTGCCAGCAGCTTAGGTGCCGGGGGCACCTGGGTGCTGTTTTTT.

This clonotype has a single count. The junction and the germline gene differ at one end; a read error may be behind it. This chain links TRBV4-1 with TRBJ1-3; D is unresolved. This CDR3 is built from 15 residues. Germline CDR1 reads MGHRA; CDR2 reads YSYEKL. The CDR3 DNA reads as TGCGCTAGCAGCCAACCCTCAGATATTGGAAGCACCATATATTTT. Its translation is CASSQPSDIGSTIYF.

This clonotype occurred a few times. It may be a read error: a sequence one base away is much more abundant. The rearrangement uses TRBV11-2 and TRBJ2-2, with 7 bases identical to TRBD2. The CDR3 is 15 amino acids. Looked up from germline, CDR1 is SGHAT and CDR2 is FQNNGV. CDR3 residues: CASSLVGGNTGELLF. CDR3 nucleotides: TGTGCCAGCAGCTTAGTGGGAGGGAACACCGGGGAGCTGCTTTTT. The full variable domain, in which reference TRBV11-2 and TRBJ2-2 provide the parts outside the CDR3, is EAGVAQSPRYKIIEKRQSVAFWCNPISGHATLYWYQQILGQGPKLLIQFQNNGVVDDSQLPKDRFSAERLKGVDSTLKIQPAKLEDSAVYLCASSLVGGNTGELLFGEGSRLTVL.

Concerning this clonotype: One junction end does not reproduce the germline sequence, and a read error may be involved. This chain links TRBV11-2 with TRBJ2-2; 10 nucleotides align to TRBD1. In germline, CDR1 is SGHAT, CDR2 FQNNGV. CDR3 length: 14 amino acids. The CDR3 here is CASSMTGGSGELFF. The CDR3, as DNA: TGTGCCAGCAGCATGACAGGGGGCAGCGGGGAGTTGTTTTTT.

In this sample, this clonotype turned up many times. V usage is TRBV4-1 and J usage is TRBJ1-4, with 11 nucleotides matching TRBD1. The CDR3 spans 16 residues. The germline V gene has CDR1 MGHRA and CDR2 YSYEKL. Unmatched junction bases numbered 6, after V lost 1 base and J lost 8 bases. The CDR3 region is CASSQGTGGAEEKLFF. Here the CDR3 DNA reads TGCGCCAGCAGCCAAGGGACAGGGGGCGCGGAGGAAAAACTGTTTTTT.

The gene calls are TRBV29-1 and TRBJ2-7; TRBD2 matches 9 bases. With 7 bases clipped from V and 4 bases from J, the junction kept 17 bases outside the gene matches. Per the germline V gene, CDR1 is SQVTM and CDR2 is ANQGSEA. This CDR3 comprises 16 residues. Here the CDR3 DNA reads TGCAGCGCTCAGACAGTCGGGACTAGCAGGATGTACGAGCAGTACTTC. Translation gives CSAQTVGTSRMYEQYF.

A note on this clonotype: A much larger clone differs by one base, so this may be a read error. The V gene is TRBV2, the J gene TRBJ2-1; D not resolved. Germline lookup yields CDR1 SNHLY and CDR2 FYNNEI. This CDR3 comprises 14 residues. The CDR3 region has the DNA TGTGCCGGCAGCCCTCAAGGCGTCGCGGCAGAGCAGTTCTTC. It encodes CAGSPQGVAAEQFF.

This clonotype was counted only a few times. A read error may explain this, as a much larger clone is one base away. This sequence joins TRBV12-3 or TRBV12-4 and TRBJ2-1; TRBD2 matches at 8 bases. This CDR3 has 15 amino acids. The CDR3 region is CTSSPRGGAYNEQFF. CDR3 coding DNA: TGTACCAGCAGTCCCCGGGGGGGCGCCTACAATGAGCAGTTCTTC.

Details on this clonotype: Its ends do not fully match the called genes, so a read error is possible. The chain joins TRBV6-6 to TRBJ2-7, with 8 bases identical to TRBD2. Germline lookup yields CDR1 MNHNY and CDR2 SVGAGI (reference sequence). This CDR3 spans 13 amino acids. The CDR3 loop is CASSYRGGYEQYF. Written as DNA, the CDR3 is TGTGCCAGCAGTTACCGGGGGGGCTACGAGCAATACTTC.

Concerning this clonotype: Given a much more abundant clone one base away, this may be a read error. This chain links TRBV6-5 with TRBJ1-2; D remains unclear. The CDR3 runs 14 residues. Germline V gives CDR1 MNHEY, CDR2 SVGAGI. V lost 8 bases and J 4 bases, leaving 17 bases between the germline ends. CDR3 residues: CASGKTEASYGYTF. The CDR3 DNA sequence: TGTGCCAGCGGGAAAACTGAGGCTAGCTATGGCTACACCTTC.

This clonotype was observed at least ten times. The chain is built from TRBV11-2 and TRBJ2-7; tentatively, D is TRBD1 (6 bases). V was clipped by 6 bases and J by 6 bases, with 12 bases between them. CDR1 and CDR2 (germline): SGHAT, FQNNGV. The length of the CDR3 is 12 residues. The CDR3: CASSTTGGEQYF. CDR3 in DNA: TGTGCCAGCAGTACGACAGGAGGCGAGCAGTACTTC.

This clonotype was observed a few times. The rearrangement uses TRBV5-4 and TRBJ2-7; TRBD1 matches at 10 bases. The CDR3 loop spans 15 amino acids. J gave up 0 bases and V 7 bases, and 7 bases lay outside the gene matches. CDR1 and CDR2 from the germline V gene are SGHNT and YYREEE (reference sequence). The CDR3 spells CASGHRDRGSYEQYF. The CDR3 bases are TGTGCCAGCGGCCACCGGGACAGGGGCTCCTACGAGCAGTACTTC.

This chain links TRBV20-1 with TRBJ1-5; no clear D gene. Germline V lookup: CDR1 DFQATT, CDR2 SNEGSKA (reference sequence). V was cut by 6 bases and J by 1 base, with 13 bases left in between. This CDR3 is built from 14 residues. The DNA for the CDR3 is TGCAGTGCAAGTGAGTCTGTAAGCAATCAGCCCCAGCATTTT. Its translation: CSASESVSNQPQHF.

Many counts were recorded for this clonotype. This chain links TRBV6-1 with TRBJ2-3; no firm D call. Trimming shortened V by 7 bases and J by 0 bases, and 8 bases separated the two germline ends. Germline V CDR1 and CDR2: MNHNS, SASEGT. This CDR3 is 13 amino acids long. This CDR3 reads CASKWQSTDTQYF. The DNA for the CDR3 is TGTGCCAGCAAATGGCAGAGCACAGATACGCAGTATTTT.

This clonotype was counted once. The CDR3 does not end in the conserved phenylalanine or tryptophan, so this is likely a read error. This sequence joins TRBV6-5 and TRBJ1-1, with 7 bases aligning to TRBD1. Trimming took 4 bases from V and 4 from J; bases not matched to a gene: 18. The germline CDR1 and CDR2 sequences are MNHEY and SVGAGI. The CDR3 is made up of 18 amino acids. The CDR3 DNA is TGTGCCAGCAGTTCACTACTAGGACAGGTGGGATGGGGCACTGAAGCTTTCTCT. This translates into CASSSLLGQVGWGTEAFS.

On this clonotype itself: A read error may account for a junction end that differs from germline. The V and J genes are TRBV20-1 and TRBJ2-4; weak D call: TRBD2 (6 bases). This CDR3 is 15 amino acids long. Germline V gives CDR1 DFQATT, CDR2 SNEGSKA (reference sequence). In DNA form, the CDR3 reads TGCAGTGTTAGAGATCCGCGGGAAGCCAAAAACATTCAGTACTTC. Protein sequence: CSVRDPREAKNIQYF.

To note about this clonotype: A clone one base away is much larger, so this may be a read error. The chain combines TRBV11-2 with TRBJ2-1, with D hard to call. Trimming took 0 bases from V and 15 from J, leaving 15 bases between them. CDR1 and CDR2 from the germline V gene are SGHAT and FQNNGV. The CDR3 runs 13 residues. The chain's CDR3 is CASSLESYNEWFF. In DNA form, the CDR3 reads TGTGCCAGCAGCTTAGAGTCCTACAATGAGTGGTTCTTC.